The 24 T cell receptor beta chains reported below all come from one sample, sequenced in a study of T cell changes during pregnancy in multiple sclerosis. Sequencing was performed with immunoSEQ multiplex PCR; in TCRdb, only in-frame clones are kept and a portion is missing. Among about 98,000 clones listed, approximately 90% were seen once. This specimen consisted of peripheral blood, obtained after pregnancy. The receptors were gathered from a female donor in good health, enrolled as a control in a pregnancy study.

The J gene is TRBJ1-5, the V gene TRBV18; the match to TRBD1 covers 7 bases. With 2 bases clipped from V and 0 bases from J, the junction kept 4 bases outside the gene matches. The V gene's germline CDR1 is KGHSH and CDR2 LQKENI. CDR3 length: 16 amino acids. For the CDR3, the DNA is TGTGCCAGCTCACCATTCCGACAGGGTAGCAATCAGCCCCAGCATTTT. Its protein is CASSPFRQGSNQPQHF.

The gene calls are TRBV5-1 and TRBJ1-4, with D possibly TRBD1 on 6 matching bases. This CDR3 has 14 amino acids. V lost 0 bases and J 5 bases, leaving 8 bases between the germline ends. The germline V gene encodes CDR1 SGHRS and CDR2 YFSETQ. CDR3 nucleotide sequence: TGCGCCAGCAGCTTGGACAGGGCGAATGAAAAACTGTTTTTT. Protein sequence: CASSLDRANEKLFF. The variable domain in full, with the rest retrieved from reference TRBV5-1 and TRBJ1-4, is KAGVTQTPRYLIKTRGQQVTLSCSPISGHRSVSWYQQTPGQGLQFLFEYFSETQRNKGNFPGRFSGRQFSNSRSEMNVSTLELGDSALYLCASSLDRANEKLFFGSGTQLSVL.

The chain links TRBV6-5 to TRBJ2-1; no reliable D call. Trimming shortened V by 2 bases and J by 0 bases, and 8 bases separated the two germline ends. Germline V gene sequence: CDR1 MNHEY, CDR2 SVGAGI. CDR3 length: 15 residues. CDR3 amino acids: CASSYQVRSYNEQFF. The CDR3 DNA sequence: TGTGCCAGCAGTTACCAGGTCCGCTCCTACAATGAGCAGTTCTTC.

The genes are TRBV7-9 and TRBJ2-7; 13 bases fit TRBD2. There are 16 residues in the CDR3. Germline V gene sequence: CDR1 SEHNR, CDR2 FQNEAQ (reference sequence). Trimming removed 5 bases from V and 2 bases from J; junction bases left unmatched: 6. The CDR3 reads CASSQFGTSGTYEQYF. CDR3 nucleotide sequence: TGTGCCAGCAGCCAGTTCGGGACTAGCGGGACCTACGAGCAGTACTTC.

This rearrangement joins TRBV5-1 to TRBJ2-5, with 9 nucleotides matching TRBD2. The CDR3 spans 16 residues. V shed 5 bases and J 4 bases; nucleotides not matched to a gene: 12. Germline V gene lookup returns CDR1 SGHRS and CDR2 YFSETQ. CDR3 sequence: CASRPTYSGRGETQYF. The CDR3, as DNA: TGCGCCAGCAGGCCGACTTATAGCGGGAGAGGAGAGACCCAGTACTTC.

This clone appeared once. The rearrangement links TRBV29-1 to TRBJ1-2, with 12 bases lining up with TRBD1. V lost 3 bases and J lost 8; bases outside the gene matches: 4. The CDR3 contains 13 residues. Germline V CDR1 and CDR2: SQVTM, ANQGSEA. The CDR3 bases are TGCAGCGTTGAGGGACAGGGGGCGGGAGGCTACACCTTC. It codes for CSVEGQGAGGYTF.

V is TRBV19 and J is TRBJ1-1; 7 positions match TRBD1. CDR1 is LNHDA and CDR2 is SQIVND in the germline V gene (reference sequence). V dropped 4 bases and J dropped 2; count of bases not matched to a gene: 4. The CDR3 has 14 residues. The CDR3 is CASSTNRGNTEAFF. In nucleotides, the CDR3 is TGTGCCAGTAGTACCAACAGGGGTAACACTGAAGCTTTCTTT. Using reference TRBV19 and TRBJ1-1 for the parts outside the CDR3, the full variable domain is DGGITQSPKYLFRKEGQNVTLSCEQNLNHDAMYWYRQDPGQGLRLIYYSQIVNDFQKGDIAEGYSVSREKKESFPLTVTSAQKNPTAFYLCASSTNRGNTEAFFGQGTRLTVV.

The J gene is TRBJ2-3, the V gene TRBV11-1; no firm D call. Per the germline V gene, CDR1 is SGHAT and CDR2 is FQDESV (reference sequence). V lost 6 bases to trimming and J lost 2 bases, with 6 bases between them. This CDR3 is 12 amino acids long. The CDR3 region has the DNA TGTGCCAGCAGTTCCTTCACAGATACGCAGTATTTT. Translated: CASSSFTDTQYF.

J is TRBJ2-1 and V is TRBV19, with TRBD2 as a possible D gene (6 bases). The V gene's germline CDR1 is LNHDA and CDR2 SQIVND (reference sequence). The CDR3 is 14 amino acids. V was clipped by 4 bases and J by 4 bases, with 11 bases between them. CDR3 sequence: CASSSGDHYNEQFF. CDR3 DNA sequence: TGTGCCAGTAGTAGCGGGGATCATTACAATGAGCAGTTCTTC.

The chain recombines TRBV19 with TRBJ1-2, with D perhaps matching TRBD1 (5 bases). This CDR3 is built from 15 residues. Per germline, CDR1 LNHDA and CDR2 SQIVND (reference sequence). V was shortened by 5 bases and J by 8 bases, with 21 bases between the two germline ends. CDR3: CASSLPRTRFDGYTF. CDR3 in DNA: TGTGCCAGTAGTCTTCCTCGGACAAGATTCGACGGCTACACCTTC.

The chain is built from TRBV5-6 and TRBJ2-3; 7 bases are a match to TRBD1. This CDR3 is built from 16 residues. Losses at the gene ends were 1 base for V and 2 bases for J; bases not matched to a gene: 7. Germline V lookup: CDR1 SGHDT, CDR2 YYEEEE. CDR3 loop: CASSLMDRRSTDTQYF. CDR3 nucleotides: TGTGCCAGCAGCTTGATGGACAGGCGGTCCACAGATACGCAGTATTTT.

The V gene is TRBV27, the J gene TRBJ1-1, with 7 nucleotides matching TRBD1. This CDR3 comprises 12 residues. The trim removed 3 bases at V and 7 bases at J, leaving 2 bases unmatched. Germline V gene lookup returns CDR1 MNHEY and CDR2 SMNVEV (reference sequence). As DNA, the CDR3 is TGTGCCAGCAGTTTTAGGACAGGTGAAGCTTTCTTT. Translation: CASSFRTGEAFF.

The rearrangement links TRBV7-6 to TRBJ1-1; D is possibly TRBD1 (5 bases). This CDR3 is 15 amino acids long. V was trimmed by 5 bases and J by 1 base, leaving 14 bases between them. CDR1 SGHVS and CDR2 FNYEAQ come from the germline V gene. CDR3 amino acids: CASSPPPGENTEAFF. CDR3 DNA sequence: TGTGCCAGCAGCCCCCCCCCGGGGGAGAACACTGAAGCTTTCTTT.

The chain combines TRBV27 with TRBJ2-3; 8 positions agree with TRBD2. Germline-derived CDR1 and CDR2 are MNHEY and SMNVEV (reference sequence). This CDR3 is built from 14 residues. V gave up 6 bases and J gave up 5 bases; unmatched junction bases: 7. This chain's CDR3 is CASRFLAGIDTQYF. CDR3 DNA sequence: TGTGCCAGCAGGTTTCTAGCGGGTATAGATACGCAGTATTTT.

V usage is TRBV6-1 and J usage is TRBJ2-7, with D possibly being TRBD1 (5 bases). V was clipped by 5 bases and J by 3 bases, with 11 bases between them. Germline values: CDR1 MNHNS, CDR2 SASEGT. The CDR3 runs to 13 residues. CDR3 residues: CASSTGVYYEQYF. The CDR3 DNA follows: TGTGCCAGCAGTACAGGAGTCTACTACGAGCAGTACTTC.

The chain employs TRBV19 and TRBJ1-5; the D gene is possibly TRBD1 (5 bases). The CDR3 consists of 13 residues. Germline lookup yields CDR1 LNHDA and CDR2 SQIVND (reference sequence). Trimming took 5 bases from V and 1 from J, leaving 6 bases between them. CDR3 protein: CASSWGSNQPQHF. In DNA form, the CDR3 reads TGTGCCAGTAGTTGGGGCAGCAATCAGCCCCAGCATTTT.

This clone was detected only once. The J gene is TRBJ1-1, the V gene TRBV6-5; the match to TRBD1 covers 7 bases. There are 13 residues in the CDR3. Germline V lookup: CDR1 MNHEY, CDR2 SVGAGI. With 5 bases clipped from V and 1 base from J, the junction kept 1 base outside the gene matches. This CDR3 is CASSTGENTEAFF. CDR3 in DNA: TGTGCCAGCAGTACAGGGGAGAACACTGAAGCTTTCTTT.

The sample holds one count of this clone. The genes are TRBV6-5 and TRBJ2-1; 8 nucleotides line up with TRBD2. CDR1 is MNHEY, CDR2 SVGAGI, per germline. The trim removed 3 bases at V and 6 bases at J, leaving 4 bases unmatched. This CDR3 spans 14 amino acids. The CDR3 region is CASSYSGTSNEQFF. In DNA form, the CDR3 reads TGTGCCAGCAGTTATTCCGGGACTAGCAATGAGCAGTTCTTC.

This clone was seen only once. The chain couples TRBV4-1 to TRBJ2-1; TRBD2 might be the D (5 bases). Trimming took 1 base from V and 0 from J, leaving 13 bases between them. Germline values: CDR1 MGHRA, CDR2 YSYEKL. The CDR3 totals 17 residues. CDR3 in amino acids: CASSQVPRVHSYNEQFF. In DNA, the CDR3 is TGCGCCAGCAGCCAAGTTCCGAGGGTCCACTCCTACAATGAGCAGTTCTTC.

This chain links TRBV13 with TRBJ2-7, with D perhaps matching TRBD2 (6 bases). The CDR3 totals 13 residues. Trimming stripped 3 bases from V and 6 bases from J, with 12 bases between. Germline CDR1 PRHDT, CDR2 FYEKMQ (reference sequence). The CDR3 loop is CASSFGAGGEQYF. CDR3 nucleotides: TGTGCCAGCAGCTTCGGGGCCGGGGGCGAGCAGTACTTC.

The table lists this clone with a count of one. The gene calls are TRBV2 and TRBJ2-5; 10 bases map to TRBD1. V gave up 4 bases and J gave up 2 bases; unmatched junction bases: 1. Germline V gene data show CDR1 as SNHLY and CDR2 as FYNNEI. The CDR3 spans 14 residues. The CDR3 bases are TGTGCCAGCAGTGGGGACAGGGGACAAGAGACCCAGTACTTC. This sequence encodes CASSGDRGQETQYF.

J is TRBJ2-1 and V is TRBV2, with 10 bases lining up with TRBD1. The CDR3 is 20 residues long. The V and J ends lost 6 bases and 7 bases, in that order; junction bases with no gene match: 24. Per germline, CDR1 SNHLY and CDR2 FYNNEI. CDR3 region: CASSLATLKSGTGVTNEQFF. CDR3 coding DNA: TGTGCCAGCAGCCTTGCCACCTTGAAATCCGGGACAGGGGTTACGAATGAGCAGTTCTTC.

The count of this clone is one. The CDR3 sequence: CASSSPRTGKNYGYTF. In DNA form, the CDR3 reads TGTGCCAGCAGTTCTCCAAGGACAGGGAAAAACTATGGCTACACCTTC. The genes are TRBV6-5 and TRBJ1-2, with 8 bases lining up with TRBD1. The trim removed 4 bases at V and 2 bases at J, leaving 9 bases unmatched. This CDR3 is 16 amino acids long. The germline CDR1 and CDR2 sequences are MNHEY and SVGAGI.

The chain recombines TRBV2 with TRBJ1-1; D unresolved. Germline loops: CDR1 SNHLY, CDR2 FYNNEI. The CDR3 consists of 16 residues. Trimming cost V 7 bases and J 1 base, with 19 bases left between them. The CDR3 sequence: CASTWEATKPNTEAFF. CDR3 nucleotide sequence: TGTGCCAGCACGTGGGAGGCGACTAAACCGAACACTGAAGCTTTCTTT.